Shown below are 27 T cell receptor beta chains from a single sample sequenced in a study of shared clonotypes between healthy human individuals. Terminally differentiated effector memory CD45RA+ cells were left out of the naive CD8 fraction, which was CD45RO-negative and positively selected for CCR7. Assay used: immunoSEQ multiplex PCR; TCRdb lists only in-frame clones, some missing. The sample lists about 800,000 clones; about 97% were seen once. Sequenced material: naive CD8+ T cells sorted from blood. The receptors come from a young man in good health.

Concerning this clone: This CDR3 is also generated by other DNA sequences in the sample. The chain is built from TRBV6-5 and TRBJ2-2; 8 nucleotides line up with TRBD1. The germline V gene has CDR1 MNHEY and CDR2 SVGAGI. The CDR3 covers 15 residues. The V gene end was trimmed by 2 bases and the J gene end by 4 bases; junction bases not matched to a gene: 3. CDR3: CASSYGQGGTGELFF. CDR3 DNA sequence: TGTGCCAGCAGTTACGGACAGGGTGGCACCGGGGAGCTGTTTTTT.

With respect to this clone: At the DNA level, this CDR3 is encoded by other sequences in the same sample as well. J is TRBJ2-7 and V is TRBV5-4; TRBD1 agrees at 7 bases. The CDR3 length is 13 residues. V shed 5 bases and J 1 base; nucleotides not matched to a gene: 3. Germline lookup yields CDR1 SGHNT and CDR2 YYREEE (reference sequence). DNA for the CDR3: TGTGCCAGCAGTGTACAGGGGTCCTACGAGCAGTACTTC. It is translated as CASSVQGSYEQYF.

The chain recombines TRBV15 with TRBJ2-7; D uncertain. V lost 5 bases, J lost 0 bases, and 17 bases lay in between. CDR1 is LNHNV and CDR2 is YYDKDF in the germline V gene (reference sequence). The CDR3 runs 16 residues. CDR3 in DNA: TGTGCCACCAGCCCTAGGTCGCTTCCGACCTCCTACGAGCAGTACTTC. It is translated as CATSPRSLPTSYEQYF.

The chain is built from TRBV7-2 and TRBJ2-3, with 9 bases lining up with TRBD2. Germline CDR1 SGHTA, CDR2 FQGNSA. This CDR3 has 16 amino acids. The ends lost 4 bases at V and 6 bases at J; junction bases unmatched: 11. CDR3 sequence: CASSWGVAGVRDTQYF. The CDR3 DNA reads TGTGCCAGCAGCTGGGGGGTAGCGGGAGTACGGGATACGCAGTATTTT.

This sequence joins TRBV7-9 and TRBJ2-7, with D perhaps being TRBD1 or TRBD2 (6 bases each). This CDR3 is built from 14 residues. V lost 3 bases to trimming and J lost 5 bases, with 14 bases between them. Germline V gene sequence: CDR1 SEHNR, CDR2 FQNEAQ (reference sequence). CDR3 sequence (DNA): TGTGCCAGCAGCTTTTCGGGGGCGCGGGACGAGCAGTACTTC. As protein: CASSFSGARDEQYF. Full variable domain (rest looked up from reference TRBV7-9 and TRBJ2-7): DTGVSQNPRHKITKRGQNVTFRCDPISEHNRLYWYRQTLGQGPEFLTYFQNEAQLEKSRLLSDRFSAERPKGSFSTLEIQRTEQGDSAMYLCASSFSGARDEQYFGPGTRLTVT.

The rearrangement links TRBV27 to TRBJ2-5; no clear D gene. V lost 2 bases and J lost 4, with 11 bases in between. This CDR3 is built from 14 residues. Germline V gene sequence: CDR1 MNHEY, CDR2 SMNVEV (reference sequence). CDR3 sequence: CASSLLLGSETQYF. The CDR3 nucleotides read TGTGCCAGCAGTTTACTTCTGGGGTCAGAGACCCAGTACTTC.

This rearrangement joins TRBV6-5 to TRBJ2-1; no firm D call. V gave up 3 bases and J gave up 6 bases, with 9 bases separating them. The germline gives CDR1 MNHEY, CDR2 SVGAGI. The CDR3 extends over 13 amino acids. CDR3 region: CASSYSVGNEQFF. The DNA for the CDR3 is TGTGCCAGCAGTTATTCGGTAGGCAATGAGCAGTTCTTC.

The chain employs TRBV21-1 and TRBJ2-1; the D segment call TRBD2 is taken from the table without a DNA check. TRBV21-1 is shown as a pseudogene. The CDR3 extends over 16 amino acids. The CDR3 DNA sequence: TGTGCCAGCAGCAAAGGGAATACTAGCGGGATGGGTGAGCAGTTCTTC. It yields the protein CASSKGNTSGMGEQFF.

The V gene is TRBV29-1, the J gene TRBJ2-7; TRBD1 agrees at 7 bases. The CDR3 covers 13 residues. The V gene's germline CDR1 is SQVTM and CDR2 ANQGSEA. Trimming at V came to 1 base and at J to 1 base, leaving 1 base not matched to a gene. The CDR3 sequence is CSVEADRSYEQYF. In nucleotides, the CDR3 is TGCAGCGTTGAAGCGGACAGGTCCTACGAGCAGTACTTC.

This chain joins TRBV7-9 and TRBJ1-1; 7 bases match TRBD1. The CDR3 has 15 residues. V shed 2 bases and J 3 bases; nucleotides not matched to a gene: 6. Germline CDR1 and CDR2: SEHNR and FQNEAQ (reference sequence). Here the CDR3 reads CASSLLGGADTEAFF. The CDR3 coding sequence is TGTGCCAGCAGCTTACTAGGGGGCGCCGACACTGAAGCTTTCTTT. Full variable domain (rest looked up from reference TRBV7-9 and TRBJ1-1): DTGVSQNPRHKITKRGQNVTFRCDPISEHNRLYWYRQTLGQGPEFLTYFQNEAQLEKSRLLSDRFSAERPKGSFSTLEIQRTEQGDSAMYLCASSLLGGADTEAFFGQGTRLTVV.

The chain employs TRBV19 and TRBJ1-2; D may be TRBD1 (5 bases). Trimming stripped 5 bases from V and 4 bases from J, with 20 bases between. Germline lookup yields CDR1 LNHDA and CDR2 SQIVND (reference sequence). The CDR3 contains 16 residues. The CDR3, as DNA: TGTGCCAGTAGTCCACTGGGGGGAGGACCCTCCTATGGCTACACCTTC. It is translated as CASSPLGGGPSYGYTF.

This sequence joins TRBV27 and TRBJ1-5; D gene ambiguous. The CDR3 loop spans 15 amino acids. Germline lookup yields CDR1 MNHEY and CDR2 SMNVEV (reference sequence). V lost 5 bases, J lost 5 bases, and 16 bases lay in between. CDR3 nucleotide sequence: TGTGCCAGCAGTCCCCGGCCCACACGGGATCAGCCCCAGCATTTT. Residues: CASSPRPTRDQPQHF.

This rearrangement joins TRBV27 to TRBJ1-1, with D possibly being TRBD1 (5 bases). CDR3 size: 15 residues. CDR1 and CDR2 (germline): MNHEY, SMNVEV (reference sequence). V was pared by 2 bases and J by 6 bases, with 16 bases between. The CDR3 sequence is CASSLGAARFSEAFF. DNA for the CDR3: TGTGCCAGCAGTTTAGGGGCAGCCCGGTTTTCTGAAGCTTTCTTT.

The genes are TRBV4-1 and TRBJ2-7; D is unclear. The CDR3 loop spans 13 amino acids. Trimming left V 1 base short and J 2 bases short, with 6 bases between. Germline V CDR1 and CDR2: MGHRA, YSYEKL. CDR3 protein: CASSQVAPYEQYF. CDR3 in DNA: TGCGCCAGCAGCCAAGTCGCCCCCTACGAGCAGTACTTC.

The chain links TRBV28 to TRBJ2-1; 7 positions agree with TRBD2. Germline V gives CDR1 MDHEN, CDR2 SYDVKM. J gave up 0 bases and V 6 bases, and 5 bases lay outside the gene matches. This CDR3 spans 15 amino acids. This chain's CDR3 is CASRPGTNSYNEQFF. The DNA of the CDR3 is TGTGCCAGCAGGCCCGGGACTAACTCCTACAATGAGCAGTTCTTC.

The J gene is TRBJ1-1, the V gene TRBV2; D not certain. V was trimmed by 8 bases and J by 7 bases, leaving 11 bases between them. This CDR3 has 11 amino acids. Germline V gene sequence: CDR1 SNHLY, CDR2 FYNNEI. For the CDR3, the DNA is TGTGCCAGCGTGCTGCCGGGTGAAGCTTTCTTT. Its protein is CASVLPGEAFF.

This rearrangement joins TRBV7-9 to TRBJ2-7; D uncertain. Germline-derived CDR1 and CDR2 are SEHNR and FQNEAQ (reference sequence). The V gene lost 3 bases and the J gene lost 2 bases, with 11 bases spanning the gap. This CDR3 is built from 14 residues. Here the CDR3 DNA reads TGTGCCAGCAGCTTCCGGAAGGGCCCCTACGAGCAGTACTTC. This gives the protein CASSFRKGPYEQYF.

The chain carries TRBV7-7 and TRBJ2-1, with 9 bases matching TRBD2. Losses at the gene ends were 1 base for V and 4 bases for J; bases not matched to a gene: 5. In germline, CDR1 is SSHAT, CDR2 FNYEAQ (reference sequence). CDR3 length: 16 residues. DNA of the CDR3: TGTGCCAGCAGCTTAGGAGAACTAGCGGGTTACAATGAGCAGTTCTTC. Amino acid sequence: CASSLGELAGYNEQFF. The full variable domain, in which reference TRBV7-7 and TRBJ2-1 provide the parts outside the CDR3, is GAGVSQSPRYKVTKRGQDVTLRCDPISSHATLYWYQQALGQGPEFLTYFNYEAQPDKSGLPSDRFSAERPEGSISTLTIQRTEQRDSAMYRCASSLGELAGYNEQFFGPGTRLTVL.

On this clone itself: The same CDR3 arises from other DNA sequences in this sample as well. The DNA for the CDR3 is TGCAGCGTCCAAGGACTAGCGGGGAGCTCCTACAATGAGCAGTTCTTC. Translated, it gives CSVQGLAGSSYNEQFF. The V call is TRBV29-1, the J call TRBJ2-1; 12 bases align to TRBD2. The CDR3 totals 16 residues. CDR1 is SQVTM, CDR2 ANQGSEA, per germline. Trimming removed 6 bases from V and 0 bases from J; junction bases left unmatched: 6.

About this clone: This same CDR3 is encoded by further DNA sequences in the sample. This rearrangement joins TRBV5-6 to TRBJ2-3; D unresolved. The V gene's germline CDR1 is SGHDT and CDR2 YYEEEE. CDR3 length: 12 amino acids. Trimming took 3 bases from V and 3 from J, leaving 5 bases between them. The CDR3 loop reads CASSSGTDTQYF. CDR3 DNA: TGTGCCAGCAGCTCCGGGACAGATACGCAGTATTTT. Using reference TRBV5-6 and TRBJ2-3 for the parts outside the CDR3, the full variable domain is DAGVTQSPTHLIKTRGQQVTLRCSPKSGHDTVSWYQQALGQGPQFIFQYYEEEERQRGNFPDRFSGHQFPNYSSELNVNALLLGDSALYLCASSSGTDTQYFGPGTRLTVL.

The chain recombines TRBV27 with TRBJ1-4; maybe TRBD1 (6 bases). This CDR3 region has 14 residues. CDR1 is MNHEY and CDR2 is SMNVEV in the germline V gene (reference sequence). The V end lost 7 bases, the J end lost 7 bases, and 16 bases lay between the germline ends. CDR3 amino acids: CASTRGGAGEKLFF. The CDR3 nucleotides are TGTGCCAGCACCCGGGGGGGGGCGGGTGAAAAACTGTTTTTT.

This clone was seen just once. V gene TRBV29-1 combines with J gene TRBJ2-3, with a possible D match to TRBD2 (5 bases). CDR1 and CDR2 from the germline V gene are SQVTM and ANQGSEA. The V end lost 1 base, the J end lost 4 bases, and 18 bases lay between the germline ends. The CDR3 sequence is 16 residues long. The CDR3 DNA is TGCAGCGTTGAAGCCTCTAGCCCCTTAAGTGCAGATACGCAGTATTTT. Protein product: CSVEASSPLSADTQYF.

CDR3 region: CASYREGYEQYF. CDR3 coding DNA: TGTGCCAGCTACCGGGAGGGCTACGAGCAGTACTTC. The rearrangement uses TRBV2 and TRBJ2-7; TRBD2 aligns across 8 bases. The CDR3 spans 12 residues. V dropped 8 bases and J dropped 3; count of bases not matched to a gene: 3. CDR1 is SNHLY, CDR2 FYNNEI, per germline.

This clone was found once. The rearrangement links TRBV27 to TRBJ1-1; D is undetermined. The CDR3 covers 11 residues. V was cut by 7 bases and J by 7 bases, with 10 bases left in between. Looked up from germline, CDR1 is MNHEY and CDR2 is SMNVEV (reference sequence). DNA for the CDR3: TGTGCCAGCATCACTAGAGGTGAAGCTTTCTTT. The encoded protein is CASITRGEAFF.

Of note for this clone: The sample holds other DNA sequences that translate to the same CDR3. The chain has TRBV27 and TRBJ2-7; D remains ambiguous. Germline V CDR1 and CDR2: MNHEY, SMNVEV (reference sequence). V lost 2 bases and J 3 bases, leaving 11 bases between the germline ends. This CDR3 has 14 residues. CDR3 region: CASSLAGGYYEQYF. Written as DNA, the CDR3 is TGTGCCAGCAGTTTAGCTGGCGGATACTACGAGCAGTACTTC.

The chain links TRBV4-1 to TRBJ2-7, with D perhaps matching TRBD2 (7 bases). V lost 2 bases to trimming and J lost 3 bases, with 11 bases between them. The CDR3 loop spans 14 amino acids. Germline assignment: CDR1 MGHRA and CDR2 YSYEKL. In nucleotides, the CDR3 is TGCGCCAGCAGCCAATCGAGGGGGGGCTACGAGCAGTACTTC. Translated, it gives CASSQSRGGYEQYF.

For this clone: The same CDR3 can be traced to other DNA sequences in this sample. The gene calls are TRBV7-9 and TRBJ2-1; D call uncertain. Germline CDR1 SEHNR, CDR2 FQNEAQ (reference sequence). V was pared by 2 bases and J by 6 bases, with 8 bases between. This CDR3 comprises 13 residues. Here the CDR3 DNA reads TGTGCCAGCAGCTTACCTAGTGGCAATGAGCAGTTCTTC. Translating gives CASSLPSGNEQFF.